This T cell receptor (beta chain) was retrieved from a study of blood T cell repertoires in COVID-19. To note about this clone: The same CDR3 can be traced to other DNA sequences in this sample.

Only in-frame clones appear in the TCRdb table, and some are missing; sequencing was by immunoSEQ multiplex PCR. The sample has 52,000 or so clones, about 88% seen once. CDR3 length: 13 residues. V dropped 6 bases and J dropped 3; count of bases not matched to a gene: 2. Sequenced sample: peripheral blood. This sequence joins TRBV12-3 or TRBV12-4 and TRBJ2-7, with 10 positions matching TRBD1. This clonotype was obtained from a man aged 65 to 79 with active COVID-19. The CDR3: CASSRTGGYEQYF. DNA of the CDR3: TGTGCCAGCAGCCGGACAGGGGGCTACGAGCAGTACTTC.